Below are 20 T cell receptor beta chains sequenced from a single sample in a study of cytomegalovirus exposure and HLA in healthy donors. The repertoire was sequenced with immunoSEQ multiplex PCR; TCRdb's copy has only in-frame clones and lacks some. The table has fewer than 250,000 clones, 75% to 90% seen once. The sequenced sample consisted of PBMCs. The receptors here all came from a woman aged 25 to 39 in good health and CMV-seropositive.

The rearrangement joins TRBV4-2 to TRBJ1-5; no firm D call. The V end was cut by 4 bases, the J end by 3 bases, with 10 bases between. CDR1 and CDR2 (germline): LGHNA, YNFKEQ. The CDR3 length is 14 residues. Written as DNA, the CDR3 is TGTGCCAGCAGCCCCGTGGGAGTCAATCAGCCCCAGCATTTT. It yields the protein CASSPVGVNQPQHF.

Points on this clone: At the DNA level, this CDR3 is encoded by other sequences in the same sample as well. The V gene is TRBV2, the J gene TRBJ1-1; weak D call: TRBD1 (6 bases). Germline CDR1 is SNHLY and CDR2 is FYNNEI. Trimming took 5 bases from V and 4 from J, leaving 11 bases between them. The CDR3 spans 13 residues. The CDR3 sequence is CASSTQGGTEAFF. The CDR3 region has the DNA TGTGCCAGCAGTACCCAAGGGGGCACTGAAGCTTTCTTT. The variable domain in full, with the rest retrieved from reference TRBV2 and TRBJ1-1, is EPEVTQTPSHQVTQMGQEVILRCVPISNHLYFYWYRQILGQKVEFLVSFYNNEISEKSEIFDDQFSVERPDGSNFTLKIRSTKLEDSAMYFCASSTQGGTEAFFGQGTRLTVV.

This clone appeared once. This sequence joins TRBV9 and TRBJ2-2; possibly TRBD1 for D (5 bases). Deletions cut 0 bases from V and 0 bases from J, with 9 bases between. The germline CDR1 and CDR2 sequences are SGDLS and YYNGEE. This CDR3 is 16 amino acids long. DNA for the CDR3: TGTGCCAGCAGCGTAGGTTTAGGGGCGAACACCGGGGAGCTGTTTTTT. It specifies CASSVGLGANTGELFF.

The chain combines TRBV30 with TRBJ2-3, with TRBD2 matching over 9 bases. The CDR3 is 14 amino acids. Germline-derived CDR1 and CDR2 are GTSNPN and SVGIG (reference sequence). The CDR3 nucleotides read TGTGCTCTCGCGACTAGCGGTTACACAGATACGCAGTATTTT. It encodes CALATSGYTDTQYF.

V and J are TRBV11-3 and TRBJ2-5; the match to TRBD2 covers 7 bases. The CDR3 runs 15 residues. J was trimmed by 1 base and V by 1 base; bases with no gene match: 3. Germline V gives CDR1 SGHNT, CDR2 YENEEA. The CDR3 is CASSLGASGQETQYF. The CDR3 DNA follows: TGTGCCAGCAGCTTAGGTGCTAGCGGCCAAGAGACCCAGTACTTC.

This chain uses TRBV29-1 with TRBJ2-5; D is perhaps TRBD1 (6 bases). The germline V and J ends were trimmed by 7 bases and 6 bases, with 21 bases remaining between them. Germline CDR1 is SQVTM and CDR2 is ANQGSEA. The CDR3 loop spans 14 amino acids. The CDR3 DNA reads TGCAGCGCCGTCCCCAGGGGTAGAGAGCAGACCCAGTACTTC. Translated: CSAVPRGREQTQYF.

The chain combines TRBV15 with TRBJ2-2; maybe TRBD2 (6 bases). Deletions cut 2 bases from V and 5 bases from J, with 15 bases between. Germline V gene lookup returns CDR1 LNHNV and CDR2 YYDKDF (reference sequence). The CDR3 runs to 16 residues. CDR3 in amino acids: CATSRLGGLETGELFF. CDR3 sequence (DNA): TGTGCCACCAGCAGACTTGGGGGGTTAGAAACCGGGGAGCTGTTTTTT.

The chain couples TRBV27 to TRBJ2-3, with TRBD2 matching over 8 bases. V shed 10 bases, J shed 6 bases, and the junction held 15 bases outside the gene matches. Germline CDR1 is MNHEY and CDR2 is SMNVEV (reference sequence). CDR3 length: 15 amino acids. The CDR3 DNA sequence: TGTGCCATCCAGCAAGGGCTAGCGGGCTTTGATACGCAGTATTTT. It is translated as CAIQQGLAGFDTQYF.

The V gene is TRBV7-8, the J gene TRBJ2-5; possibly TRBD2 for D (6 bases). This CDR3 is 16 amino acids long. Looked up from germline, CDR1 is SGHVS and CDR2 is FQNEAQ. V shed 5 bases and J shed 2 bases, with 18 bases lying between them. In DNA form, the CDR3 reads TGTGCCAGCAGCCCCGAGGGTACGGAGGGACAAGAGACCCAGTACTTC. As protein: CASSPEGTEGQETQYF.

The gene calls are TRBV19 and TRBJ2-7; TRBD2 agrees at 9 bases. V gave up 7 bases and J gave up 5 bases; unmatched junction bases: 9. Germline V lookup: CDR1 LNHDA, CDR2 SQIVND (reference sequence). This CDR3 spans 14 amino acids. The CDR3 bases are TGTGCCAGTAAGTGGCGGGAGGGCCGACACGAGCAGTACTTC. Its translation: CASKWREGRHEQYF.

A single count supports this clone. The V and J genes are TRBV7-2 and TRBJ2-1; 7 bases align to TRBD2. Germline CDR1 and CDR2: SGHTA and FQGNSA. The trim removed 8 bases at V and 10 bases at J, leaving 17 bases unmatched. CDR3 length: 15 amino acids. The CDR3 DNA is TGTGCCAGCCAGCTCTTAGGGAGGGGATTGAACGAGCAGTTCTTC. Protein product: CASQLLGRGLNEQFF.

This chain uses TRBV5-1 with TRBJ2-7; no clear D gene. V gave up 0 bases and J gave up 6 bases, with 7 bases separating them. The CDR3 covers 12 residues. CDR1 and CDR2 (germline): SGHRS, YFSETQ. CDR3 coding DNA: TGCGCCAGCAGCTTGGCAGGAAGCGAGCAGTACTTC. Its translation is CASSLAGSEQYF.

This chain connects TRBV5-1 to TRBJ1-5; no firm D call. This CDR3 region has 13 residues. Germline CDR1 SGHRS, CDR2 YFSETQ. Trimming left V 0 bases short and J 7 bases short, with 8 bases between. The CDR3 sequence is CASSLEGRQPQHF. The CDR3 bases are TGCGCCAGCAGCTTGGAGGGTAGGCAGCCCCAGCATTTT.

The rearrangement joins TRBV7-2 to TRBJ2-5; 8 bases line up with TRBD2. The CDR3 sequence is 16 residues long. Germline values: CDR1 SGHTA, CDR2 FQGNSA. Unmatched junction bases numbered 9, after V lost 1 base and J lost 5 bases. CDR3 sequence: CASSLGAAGDSETQYF. CDR3 DNA sequence: TGTGCCAGCAGCTTAGGGGCAGCGGGAGATTCGGAGACCCAGTACTTC.

The rearrangement uses TRBV7-2 and TRBJ2-2; D remains ambiguous. V shed 6 bases and J shed 6 bases, with 8 bases lying between them. Germline assignment: CDR1 SGHTA and CDR2 FQGNSA. CDR3 size: 12 residues. CDR3 residues: CASSLVPGELFF. In DNA, the CDR3 is TGTGCCAGCAGTCTTGTCCCCGGGGAGCTGTTTTTT.

The gene calls are TRBV29-1 and TRBJ1-5; D not certain. The V end was cut by 2 bases, the J end by 8 bases, with 16 bases between. Germline CDR1 SQVTM, CDR2 ANQGSEA. This CDR3 spans 14 amino acids. The CDR3 loop reads CSVELEVPGEPQHF. The CDR3 bases are TGCAGCGTTGAATTGGAGGTCCCAGGCGAGCCCCAGCATTTT.

The chain is built from TRBV7-8 and TRBJ2-7, with a tentative D call TRBD1 (6 bases). Germline CDR1 SGHVS, CDR2 FQNEAQ. The V gene lost 3 bases and the J gene lost 2 bases, with 14 bases spanning the gap. There are 15 residues in the CDR3. The CDR3 DNA reads TGTGCCAGCAGCTTGGGGGCAGCGGACGCCTACGAGCAGTACTTC. It specifies CASSLGAADAYEQYF.

The rearrangement joins TRBV5-4 to TRBJ2-7; TRBD2 is a possible D gene (5 bases). This CDR3 region has 13 residues. Trimming took 4 bases from V and 3 from J, leaving 11 bases between them. The germline CDR1 and CDR2 sequences are SGHNT and YYREEE (reference sequence). CDR3 nucleotide sequence: TGTGCCAGCAGCCCCGGGGAGCACTACGAGCAGTACTTC. Its protein is CASSPGEHYEQYF.

The genes are TRBV9 and TRBJ2-3; TRBD1 matches at 11 bases. The J segment lost 5 bases and the V segment lost 3 bases, leaving 8 bases of the junction unmatched. Germline CDR1 is SGDLS and CDR2 is YYNGEE. This CDR3 has 16 residues. As DNA, the CDR3 is TGTGCCAGCAGCGGAGGCGGACAGGGGGCTGAAGATACGCAGTATTTT. Translated, it gives CASSGGGQGAEDTQYF.

V and J are TRBV4-1 and TRBJ2-3; the D gene is possibly TRBD2 (5 bases). Trimming removed 0 bases at V and 2 bases at J, with 9 bases between. Germline V gives CDR1 MGHRA, CDR2 YSYEKL. The CDR3 has 15 residues. The CDR3 sequence: CASSQDPGLTDTQYF. The DNA of the CDR3 is TGCGCCAGCAGCCAAGATCCTGGACTCACAGATACGCAGTATTTT.